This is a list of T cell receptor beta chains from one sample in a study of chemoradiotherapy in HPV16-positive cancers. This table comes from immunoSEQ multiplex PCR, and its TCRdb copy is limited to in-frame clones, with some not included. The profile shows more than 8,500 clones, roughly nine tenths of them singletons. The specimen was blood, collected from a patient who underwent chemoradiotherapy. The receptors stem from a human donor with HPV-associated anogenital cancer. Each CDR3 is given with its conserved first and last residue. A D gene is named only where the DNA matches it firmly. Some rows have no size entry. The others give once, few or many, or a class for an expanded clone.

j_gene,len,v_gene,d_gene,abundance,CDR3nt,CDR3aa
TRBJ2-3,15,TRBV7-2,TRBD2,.,TGTGCCAGCAGCTCCTCCGGGACTAGTAGGGATACGCAGTATTTT,CASSSSGTSRDTQYF
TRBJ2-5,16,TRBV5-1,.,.,TGCGCCAGCACCCTGACCGGGACGAAAGCACAAGAGACCCAGTACTTC,CASTLTGTKAQETQYF
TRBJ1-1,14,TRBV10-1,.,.,TGCGCCAGCAGTGACGGACGTCGAGACACTGAAGCTTTCTTT,CASSDGRRDTEAFF
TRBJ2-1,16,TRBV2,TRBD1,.,TGTGCCAGCAGGGGCGGGACAGGGGGCTTTGTGAATGAGCAGTTCTTC,CASRGGTGGFVNEQFF
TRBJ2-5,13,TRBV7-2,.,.,TGTGCCAGCAGCTTGGGGGCCCAAGAGACCCAGTACTTC,CASSLGAQETQYF
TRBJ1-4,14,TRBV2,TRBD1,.,TGTGCCAGCGCGAACAGGGGAACTAATGAAAAACTGTTTTTT,CASANRGTNEKLFF
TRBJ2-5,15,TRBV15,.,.,TGTGCCACCAGCAGAGTCTCAGGGAGCGCAGAGACCCAGTACTTC,CATSRVSGSAETQYF
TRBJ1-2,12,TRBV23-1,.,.,TGCGCCAGCAGTCAATTTGTTTATGGCTACACCTTC,CASSQFVYGYTF
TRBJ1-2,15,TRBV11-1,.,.,TGTGCCAGCAGCTTAGACTCCGGGGGGTCCTTTGGCTACACCTTC,CASSLDSGGSFGYTF
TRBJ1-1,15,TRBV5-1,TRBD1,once,TGCGCCAGCAGCTTGTCTGAGGGGGCCGGGACTGAAGCTTTCTTT,CASSLSEGAGTEAFF
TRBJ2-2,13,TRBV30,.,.,TGTGCCTGGAGTGTGTCGGAAACCGGGGAGCTGTTTTTT,CAWSVSETGELFF
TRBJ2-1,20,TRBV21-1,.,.,TGTGCCAGCAGCAAATCCCGGGACAGGGGGACCCAAATACTCTACAATGAGCAGTTCTTC,CASSKSRDRGTQILYNEQFF
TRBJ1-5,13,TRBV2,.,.,TGTGCCAGCAGGGGGCAGAACAATCAGCCCCAGCATTTT,CASRGQNNQPQHF
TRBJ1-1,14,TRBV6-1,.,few,TGTGCCAGCAGTGATCGGCAGATGAACACTGAAGCTTTCTTT,CASSDRQMNTEAFF
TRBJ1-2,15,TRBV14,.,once,TGTGCCAGCAGCCAAGATCCCAGGGACGTGGTGGGCTACACCTTC,CASSQDPRDVVGYTF
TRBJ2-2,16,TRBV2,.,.,TGTGCCAGCAGTGGCCTTTTTGGGGGAAACACCGGGGAGCTGTTTTTT,CASSGLFGGNTGELFF
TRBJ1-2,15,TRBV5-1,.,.,TGCGCCAGCAGCTTGGCTGGGGGCGGTGACTATGGCTACACCTTC,CASSLAGGGDYGYTF
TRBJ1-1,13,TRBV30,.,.,TGTGCCTGGAGTTTCGGACAGAACACTGAAGCTTTCTTT,CAWSFGQNTEAFF
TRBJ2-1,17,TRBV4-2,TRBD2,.,TGTGCCAGCAGCCAAGATGCCAGCGGGGGTTCCTACAATGAGCAGTTCTTC,CASSQDASGGSYNEQFF
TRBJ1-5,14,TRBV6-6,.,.,TGTGCCAGCAGTGCCGACAGTTTCAATCAGCCCCAGCATTTT,CASSADSFNQPQHF
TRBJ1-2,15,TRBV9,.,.,TGTGCCAGCAGCGTAGCTGGTCAGGGCCCCTATGGCTACACCTTC,CASSVAGQGPYGYTF
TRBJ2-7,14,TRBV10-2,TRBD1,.,TGCGCCAGCGCTCCGGGACAGGGCGCCTACGAGCAGTACTTC,CASAPGQGAYEQYF
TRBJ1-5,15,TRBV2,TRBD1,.,TGTGCCAGCAGTATGGGACAGGTCCGCAATCAGCCCCAGCATTTT,CASSMGQVRNQPQHF
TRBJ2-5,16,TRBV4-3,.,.,TGCGCCAGCAGCCCCCGCGGCAGGGGACCAAGTGAGACCCAGTACTTC,CASSPRGRGPSETQYF